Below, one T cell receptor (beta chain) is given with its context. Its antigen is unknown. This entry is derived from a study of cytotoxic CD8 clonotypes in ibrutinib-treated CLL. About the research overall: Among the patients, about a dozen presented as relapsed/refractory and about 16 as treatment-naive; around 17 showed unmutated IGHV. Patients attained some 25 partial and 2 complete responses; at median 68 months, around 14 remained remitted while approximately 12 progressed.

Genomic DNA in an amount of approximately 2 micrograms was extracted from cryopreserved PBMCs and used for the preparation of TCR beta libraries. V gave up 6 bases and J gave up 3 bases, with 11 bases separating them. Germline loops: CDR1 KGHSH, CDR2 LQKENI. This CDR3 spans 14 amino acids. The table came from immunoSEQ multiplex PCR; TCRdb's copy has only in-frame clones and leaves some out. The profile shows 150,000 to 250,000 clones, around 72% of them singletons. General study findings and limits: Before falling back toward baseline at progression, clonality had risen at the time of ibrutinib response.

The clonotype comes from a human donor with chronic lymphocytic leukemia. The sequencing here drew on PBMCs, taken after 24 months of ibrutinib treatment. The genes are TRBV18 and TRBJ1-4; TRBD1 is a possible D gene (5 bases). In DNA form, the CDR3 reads TGTGCCAGCTCTCCGGGGGTATCTAATGAAAAACTGTTTTTT. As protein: CASSPGVSNEKLFF.